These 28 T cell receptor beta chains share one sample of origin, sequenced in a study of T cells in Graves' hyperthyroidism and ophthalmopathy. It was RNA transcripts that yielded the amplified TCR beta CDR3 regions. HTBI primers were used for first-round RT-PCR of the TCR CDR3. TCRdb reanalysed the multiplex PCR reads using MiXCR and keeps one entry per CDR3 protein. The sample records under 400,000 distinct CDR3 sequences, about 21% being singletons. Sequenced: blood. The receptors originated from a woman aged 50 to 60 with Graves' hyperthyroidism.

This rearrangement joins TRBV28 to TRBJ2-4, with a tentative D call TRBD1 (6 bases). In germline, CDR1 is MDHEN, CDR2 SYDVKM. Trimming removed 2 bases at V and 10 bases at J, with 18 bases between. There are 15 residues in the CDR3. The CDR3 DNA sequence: TGTGCCAGCAGTTTACCCGGGACATTAACTCGGATTCAGTACTTC. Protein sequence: CASSLPGTLTRIQYF.

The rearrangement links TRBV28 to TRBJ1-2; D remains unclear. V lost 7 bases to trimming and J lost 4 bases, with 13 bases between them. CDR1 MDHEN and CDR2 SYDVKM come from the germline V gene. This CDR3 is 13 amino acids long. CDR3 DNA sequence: TGTGCCAGCACCCCTTCTCTCGGCTATGGCTACACCTTC. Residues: CASTPSLGYGYTF.

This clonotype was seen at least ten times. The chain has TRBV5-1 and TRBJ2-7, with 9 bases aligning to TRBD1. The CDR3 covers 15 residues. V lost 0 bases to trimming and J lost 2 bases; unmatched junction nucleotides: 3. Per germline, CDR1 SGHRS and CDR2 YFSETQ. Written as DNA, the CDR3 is TGCGCCAGCAGCTTGGAGGGGACAGGGACCTACGAGCAGTACTTC. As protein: CASSLEGTGTYEQYF. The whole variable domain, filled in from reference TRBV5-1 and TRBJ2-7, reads KAGVTQTPRYLIKTRGQQVTLSCSPISGHRSVSWYQQTPGQGLQFLFEYFSETQRNKGNFPGRFSGRQFSNSRSEMNVSTLELGDSALYLCASSLEGTGTYEQYFGPGTRLTVT.

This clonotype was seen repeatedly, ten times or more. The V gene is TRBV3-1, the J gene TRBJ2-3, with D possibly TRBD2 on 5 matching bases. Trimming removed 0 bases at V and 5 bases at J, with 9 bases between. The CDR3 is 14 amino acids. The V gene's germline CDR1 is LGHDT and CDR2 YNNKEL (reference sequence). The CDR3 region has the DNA TGTGCCAGCAGCCAAGAACCCGCGGGAGATACGCAGTATTTT. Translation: CASSQEPAGDTQYF.

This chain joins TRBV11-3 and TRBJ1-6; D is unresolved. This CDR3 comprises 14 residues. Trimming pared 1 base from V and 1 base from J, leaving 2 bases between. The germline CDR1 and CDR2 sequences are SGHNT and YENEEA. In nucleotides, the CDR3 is TGTGCCAGCAGCTTAGCATCCTATAATTCACCCCTCCACTTT. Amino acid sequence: CASSLASYNSPLHF.

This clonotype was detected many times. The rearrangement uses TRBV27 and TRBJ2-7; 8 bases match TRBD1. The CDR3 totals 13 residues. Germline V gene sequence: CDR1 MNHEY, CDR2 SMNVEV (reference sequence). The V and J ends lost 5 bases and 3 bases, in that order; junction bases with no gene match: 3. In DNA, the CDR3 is TGTGCCAGCAGTCCCGGGACAGGCTACGAGCAGTACTTC. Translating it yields CASSPGTGYEQYF.

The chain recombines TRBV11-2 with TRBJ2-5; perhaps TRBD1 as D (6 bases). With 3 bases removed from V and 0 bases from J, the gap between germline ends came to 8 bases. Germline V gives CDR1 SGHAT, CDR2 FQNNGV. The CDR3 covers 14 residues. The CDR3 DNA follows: TGTGCCAGCAGCTTCGACAGGAACCAAGAGACCCAGTACTTC. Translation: CASSFDRNQETQYF.

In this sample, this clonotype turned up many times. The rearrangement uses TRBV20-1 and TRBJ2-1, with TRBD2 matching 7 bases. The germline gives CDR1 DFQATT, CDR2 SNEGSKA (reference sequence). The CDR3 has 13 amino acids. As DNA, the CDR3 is TGCGGCCTCCGGAGGGAGGGCAAACAAGAGCAGTTCTTC. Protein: CGLRREGKQEQFF.

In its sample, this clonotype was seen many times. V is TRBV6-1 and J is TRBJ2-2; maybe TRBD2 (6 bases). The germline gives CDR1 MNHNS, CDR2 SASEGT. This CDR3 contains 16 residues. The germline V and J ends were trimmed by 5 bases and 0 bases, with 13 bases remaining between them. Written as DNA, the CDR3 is TGTGCCAGCAGTCCCGGGGAGGAGACGAACACCGGGGAGCTGTTTTTT. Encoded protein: CASSPGEETNTGELFF.

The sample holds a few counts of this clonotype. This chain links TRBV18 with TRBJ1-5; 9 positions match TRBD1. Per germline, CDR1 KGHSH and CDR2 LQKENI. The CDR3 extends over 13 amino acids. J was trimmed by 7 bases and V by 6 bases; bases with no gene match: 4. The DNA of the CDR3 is TGTGCCAGCTCTCGGACAGGGGCCCAGCCCCAGCATTTT. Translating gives CASSRTGAQPQHF.

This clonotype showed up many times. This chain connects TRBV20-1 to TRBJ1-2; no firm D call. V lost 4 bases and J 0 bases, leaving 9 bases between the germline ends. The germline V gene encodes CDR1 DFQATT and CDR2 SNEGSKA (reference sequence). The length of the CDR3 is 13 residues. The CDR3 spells CSATPKANYGYTF. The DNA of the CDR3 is TGCAGTGCTACCCCAAAAGCTAACTATGGCTACACCTTC.

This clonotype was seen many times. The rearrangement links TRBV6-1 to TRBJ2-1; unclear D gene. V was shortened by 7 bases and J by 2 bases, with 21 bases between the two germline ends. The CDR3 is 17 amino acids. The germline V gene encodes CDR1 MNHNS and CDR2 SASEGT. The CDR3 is CASNPHEAKTAYNEQFF. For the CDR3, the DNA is TGTGCCAGCAACCCCCACGAAGCCAAAACGGCCTACAATGAGCAGTTCTTC.

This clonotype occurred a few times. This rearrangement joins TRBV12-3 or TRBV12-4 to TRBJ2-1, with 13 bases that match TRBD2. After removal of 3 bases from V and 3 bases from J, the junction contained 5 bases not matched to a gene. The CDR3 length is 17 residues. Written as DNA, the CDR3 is TGTGCCAGCAGTTTTAGGACTAGCGGGAGAGTCTACAATGAGCAGTTCTTC. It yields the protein CASSFRTSGRVYNEQFF.

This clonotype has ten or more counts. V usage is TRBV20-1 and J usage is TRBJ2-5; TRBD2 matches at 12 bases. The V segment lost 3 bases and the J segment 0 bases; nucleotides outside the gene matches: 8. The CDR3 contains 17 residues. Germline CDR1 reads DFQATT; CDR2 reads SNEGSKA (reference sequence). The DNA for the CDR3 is TGCAGTGCTAGGACTAGCGGGAGCCAAGAGTACCAAGAGACCCAGTACTTC. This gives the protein CSARTSGSQEYQETQYF.

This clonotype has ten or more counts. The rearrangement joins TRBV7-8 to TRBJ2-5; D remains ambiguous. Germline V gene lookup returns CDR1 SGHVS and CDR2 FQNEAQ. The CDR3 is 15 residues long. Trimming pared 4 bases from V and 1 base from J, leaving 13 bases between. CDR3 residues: CASSSGPFPQETQYF. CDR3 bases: TGTGCCAGCAGCTCCGGGCCCTTCCCCCAAGAGACCCAGTACTTC.

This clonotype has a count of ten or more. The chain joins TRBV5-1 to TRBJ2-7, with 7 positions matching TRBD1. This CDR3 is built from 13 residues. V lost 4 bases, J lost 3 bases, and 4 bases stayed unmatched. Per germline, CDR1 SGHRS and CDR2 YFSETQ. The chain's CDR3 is CASSPGQLYEQYF. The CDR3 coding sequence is TGCGCCAGCAGCCCGGGACAGCTCTACGAGCAGTACTTC.

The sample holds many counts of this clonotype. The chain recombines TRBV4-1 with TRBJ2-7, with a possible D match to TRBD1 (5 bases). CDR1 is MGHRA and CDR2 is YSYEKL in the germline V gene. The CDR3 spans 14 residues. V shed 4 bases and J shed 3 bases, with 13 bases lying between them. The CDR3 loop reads CASSPAATDYEQYF. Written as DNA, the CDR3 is TGCGCCAGCAGCCCGGCTGCGACAGACTACGAGCAGTACTTC.

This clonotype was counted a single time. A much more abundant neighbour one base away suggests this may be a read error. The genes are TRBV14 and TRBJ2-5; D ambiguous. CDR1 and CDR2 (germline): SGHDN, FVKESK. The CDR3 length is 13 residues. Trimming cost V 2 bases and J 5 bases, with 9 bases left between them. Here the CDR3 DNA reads TGTGCCAGCAGCCAACGTGGACGGGAGACCCAGTACTTC. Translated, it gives CASSQRGRETQYF.

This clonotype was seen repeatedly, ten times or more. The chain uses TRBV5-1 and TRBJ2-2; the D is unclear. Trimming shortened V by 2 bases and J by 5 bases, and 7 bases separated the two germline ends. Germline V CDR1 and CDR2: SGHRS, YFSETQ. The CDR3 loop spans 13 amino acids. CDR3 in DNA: TGCGCCAGCAGCTTTGTGGGGACCGGGGAGCTGTTTTTT. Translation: CASSFVGTGELFF. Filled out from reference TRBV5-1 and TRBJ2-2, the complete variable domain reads KAGVTQTPRYLIKTRGQQVTLSCSPISGHRSVSWYQQTPGQGLQFLFEYFSETQRNKGNFPGRFSGRQFSNSRSEMNVSTLELGDSALYLCASSFVGTGELFFGEGSRLTVL.

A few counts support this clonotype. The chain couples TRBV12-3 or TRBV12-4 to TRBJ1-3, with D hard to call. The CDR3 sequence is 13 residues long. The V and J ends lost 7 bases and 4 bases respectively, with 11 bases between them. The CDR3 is CASNAPGGNTIYF. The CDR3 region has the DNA TGTGCCAGCAATGCCCCTGGGGGAAACACCATATATTTT.

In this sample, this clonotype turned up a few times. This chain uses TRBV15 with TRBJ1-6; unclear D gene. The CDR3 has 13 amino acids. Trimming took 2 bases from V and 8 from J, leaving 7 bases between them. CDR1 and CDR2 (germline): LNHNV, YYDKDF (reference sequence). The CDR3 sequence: CATSRKEDSPLHF. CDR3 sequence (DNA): TGTGCCACCAGCAGAAAGGAAGATTCACCCCTCCACTTT.

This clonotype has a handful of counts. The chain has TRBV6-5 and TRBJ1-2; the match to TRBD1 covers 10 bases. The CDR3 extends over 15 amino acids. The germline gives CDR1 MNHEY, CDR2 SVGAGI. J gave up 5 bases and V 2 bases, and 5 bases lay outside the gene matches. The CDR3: CASSYGQGVGYGYTF. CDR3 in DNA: TGTGCCAGCAGTTACGGACAGGGGGTAGGGTATGGCTACACCTTC.

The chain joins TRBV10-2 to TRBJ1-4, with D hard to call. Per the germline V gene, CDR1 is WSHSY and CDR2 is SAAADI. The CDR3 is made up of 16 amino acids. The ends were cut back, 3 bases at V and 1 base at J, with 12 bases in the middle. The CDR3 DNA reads TGCGCCAGCAGTGATTCGATACAGTTAACTAATGAAAAACTGTTTTTT. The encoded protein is CASSDSIQLTNEKLFF.

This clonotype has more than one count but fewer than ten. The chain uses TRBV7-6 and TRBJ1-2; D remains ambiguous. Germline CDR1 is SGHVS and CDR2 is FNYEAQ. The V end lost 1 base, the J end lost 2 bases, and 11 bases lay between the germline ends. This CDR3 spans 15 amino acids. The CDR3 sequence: CASSLGQELNYGYTF. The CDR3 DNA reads TGTGCCAGCAGCTTAGGGCAGGAGCTAAACTATGGCTACACCTTC. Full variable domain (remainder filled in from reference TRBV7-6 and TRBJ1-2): GAGVSQSPRYKVTKRGQDVALRCDPISGHVSLYWYRQALGQGPEFLTYFNYEAQQDKSGLPNDRFSAERPEGSISTLTIQRTEQRDSAMYRCASSLGQELNYGYTFGSGTRLTVV.

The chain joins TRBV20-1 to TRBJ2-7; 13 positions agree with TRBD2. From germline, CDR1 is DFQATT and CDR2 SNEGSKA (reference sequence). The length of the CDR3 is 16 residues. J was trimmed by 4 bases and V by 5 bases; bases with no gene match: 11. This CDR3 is CSAAFVTSGRVYEQYF. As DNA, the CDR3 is TGCAGTGCTGCGTTCGTCACTAGCGGGAGGGTGTACGAGCAGTACTTC.

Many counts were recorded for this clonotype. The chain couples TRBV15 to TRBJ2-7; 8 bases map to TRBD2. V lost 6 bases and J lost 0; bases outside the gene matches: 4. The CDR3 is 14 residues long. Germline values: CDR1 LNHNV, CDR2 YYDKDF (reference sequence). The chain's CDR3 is CATRRTSSSYEQYF. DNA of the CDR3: TGTGCCACCAGGCGGACTAGCAGCTCCTACGAGCAGTACTTC. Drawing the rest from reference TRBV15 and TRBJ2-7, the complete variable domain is DAMVIQNPRYQVTQFGKPVTLSCSQTLNHNVMYWYQQKSSQAPKLLFHYYDKDFNNEADTPDNFQSRRPNTSFCFLDIRSPGLGDTAMYLCATRRTSSSYEQYFGPGTRLTVT.

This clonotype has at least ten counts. In DNA form, the CDR3 reads TGTGCCAGCAGTCTGTTAGGGCTTCTGAACACTGAAGCTTTCTTT. It is translated as CASSLLGLLNTEAFF. V is TRBV11-2 and J is TRBJ1-1; D gene uncertain. Trimming removed 6 bases from V and 0 bases from J, with 14 bases in between. CDR1 and CDR2 (germline): SGHAT, FQNNGV. This CDR3 has 15 amino acids.

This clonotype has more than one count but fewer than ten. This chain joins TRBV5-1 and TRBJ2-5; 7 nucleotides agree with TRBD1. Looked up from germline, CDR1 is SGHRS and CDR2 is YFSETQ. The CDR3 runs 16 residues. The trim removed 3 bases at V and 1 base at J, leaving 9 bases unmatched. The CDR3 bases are TGCGCCAGCAGCTCAACACCCACAGGGGTCCAAGAGACCCAGTACTTC. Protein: CASSSTPTGVQETQYF.